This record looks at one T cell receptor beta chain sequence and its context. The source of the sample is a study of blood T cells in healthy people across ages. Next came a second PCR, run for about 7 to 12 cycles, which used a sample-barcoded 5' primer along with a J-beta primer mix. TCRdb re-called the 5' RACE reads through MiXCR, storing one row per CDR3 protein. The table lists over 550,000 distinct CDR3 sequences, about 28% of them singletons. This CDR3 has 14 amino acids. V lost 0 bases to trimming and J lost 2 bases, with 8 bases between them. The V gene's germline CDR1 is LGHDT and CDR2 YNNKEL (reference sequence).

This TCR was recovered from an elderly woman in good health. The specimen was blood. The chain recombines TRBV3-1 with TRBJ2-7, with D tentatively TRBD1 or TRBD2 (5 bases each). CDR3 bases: TGTGCCAGCAGCCAAGATACGGGGCCCTACGAGCAGTACTTC. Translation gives CASSQDTGPYEQYF.